Following are 4 T cell receptor beta chains from one sample sequenced in a study of cytomegalovirus exposure and HLA in healthy donors. 13 Jbeta primers and 60 Vbeta primers were used for the PCR. Sequencing used immunoSEQ multiplex PCR; TCRdb keeps in-frame clones, though not all of them. This sample has roughly 100,000 clones, with over 65% found just once. Material: PBMCs. The receptor set was obtained from a man aged 40-49 years in good health and CMV-seropositive.

The rearrangement uses TRBV30 and TRBJ2-7, with 9 bases lining up with TRBD1. V lost 4 bases and J lost 7; bases outside the gene matches: 11. The CDR3 contains 14 residues. CDR1 is GTSNPN and CDR2 is SVGIG in the germline V gene (reference sequence). CDR3 sequence: CAWKGQGPSGEQYF. The CDR3 DNA reads TGTGCCTGGAAGGGACAGGGTCCATCAGGGGAGCAGTACTTC.

The J gene is TRBJ1-5, the V gene TRBV7-2; possibly TRBD1 for D (6 bases). Per germline, CDR1 SGHTA and CDR2 FQGNSA. V was clipped by 3 bases and J by 7 bases, with 16 bases between them. The CDR3 has 15 residues. The DNA for the CDR3 is TGTGCCAGCAGCTTGTTCGGGGGGGCAGGGCAGCCCCAGCATTTT. It translates to CASSLFGGAGQPQHF.

This clone occurred once. The chain employs TRBV7-2 and TRBJ2-5; 9 bases fit TRBD2. This CDR3 contains 15 residues. V lost 0 bases and J lost 11; bases outside the gene matches: 10. In germline, CDR1 is SGHTA, CDR2 FQGNSA. The CDR3 loop is CASSLAGGGAREQYF. CDR3 nucleotide sequence: TGTGCCAGCAGCTTAGCAGGCGGGGGGGCACGGGAGCAGTACTTC.

The V gene is TRBV5-8, the J gene TRBJ2-1; D is perhaps TRBD1 (6 bases). V was clipped by 4 bases and J by 3 bases, with 17 bases between them. Per the germline V gene, CDR1 is SGHTS and CDR2 is YDEGEE. The CDR3 contains 16 residues. The CDR3 sequence is CASSALLVGGYNEQFF. Written as DNA, the CDR3 is TGTGCCAGCAGCGCCCTCCTAGTAGGGGGCTACAATGAGCAGTTCTTC.